Following are 2 T cell receptor beta chains from one sample sequenced in a study of blood T cell repertoires in COVID-19. Clones were read by immunoSEQ multiplex PCR, and TCRdb kept only the in-frame ones, dropping some. The table has 300,000 to 400,000 clones, around nine tenths seen once; the top ten hold roughly 3.4%. The sequencing input was peripheral blood. The source is a woman aged 18 to 35 who had recovered from COVID-19.

This rearrangement joins TRBV27 to TRBJ2-2; TRBD1 aligns across 7 bases. V gave up 5 bases and J gave up 4 bases; unmatched junction bases: 10. This CDR3 has 16 amino acids. Germline CDR1 MNHEY, CDR2 SMNVEV (reference sequence). In DNA form, the CDR3 reads TGTGCCAGCAGTCCCGACAGGGTTTTAGGCACCGGGGAGCTGTTTTTT. This codes for CASSPDRVLGTGELFF.

The rearrangement uses TRBV13 and TRBJ1-6; D is undetermined. The CDR3 totals 13 residues. Per germline, CDR1 PRHDT and CDR2 FYEKMQ (reference sequence). V was cut by 5 bases and J by 8 bases, with 10 bases left in between. The DNA of the CDR3 is TGTGCCAGCAGCCTAACTGGAGATTCACCCCTCCACTTT. This sequence encodes CASSLTGDSPLHF.